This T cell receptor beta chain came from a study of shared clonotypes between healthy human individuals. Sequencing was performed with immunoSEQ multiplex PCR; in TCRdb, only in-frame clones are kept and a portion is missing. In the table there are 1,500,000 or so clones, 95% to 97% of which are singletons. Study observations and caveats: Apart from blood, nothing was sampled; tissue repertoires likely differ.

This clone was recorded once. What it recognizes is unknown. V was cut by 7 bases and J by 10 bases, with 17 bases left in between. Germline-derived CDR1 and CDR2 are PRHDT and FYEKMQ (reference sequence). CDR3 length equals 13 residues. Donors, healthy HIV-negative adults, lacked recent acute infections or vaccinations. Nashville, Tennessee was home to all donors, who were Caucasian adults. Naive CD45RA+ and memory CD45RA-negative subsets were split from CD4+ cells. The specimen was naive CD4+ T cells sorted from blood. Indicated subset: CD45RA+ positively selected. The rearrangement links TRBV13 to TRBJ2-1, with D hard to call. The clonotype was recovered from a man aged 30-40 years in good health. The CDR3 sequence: CASTPGPTREQFF. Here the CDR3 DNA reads TGTGCCAGCACCCCGGGCCCCACGCGGGAGCAGTTCTTC.